The subject of this entry is one T cell receptor beta chain. The CDR3 is made up of 15 amino acids. V was trimmed by 0 bases and J by 8 bases, leaving 16 bases between them. Per germline, CDR1 MNHEY and CDR2 SVGAGI. This specimen comes from a study of blood T cell repertoires in COVID-19. Study at large: Samples representing acute and convalescent COVID-19 were sourced from the United States, Italy and Spain. Sources were T cells, B-cell-depleted T cells, or PBMCs; the material itself was cDNA or gDNA.

Cohort allocation depended upon clinical history that participants reported. Method: immunoSEQ multiplex PCR; TCRdb's copy keeps in-frame clones and lacks some. The sample carries a few hundred thousand clones, roughly 88% recorded once. Sequencing used PBMCs or T cells enriched from blood (not recorded which). V and J are TRBV6-5 and TRBJ1-1, with no clear D. The receptor was derived from a woman in her 40s with acute COVID-19. CDR3 in amino acids: CASSYSRAQRAEAFF. CDR3 in DNA: TGTGCCAGCAGTTACTCCCGGGCGCAGAGGGCCGAAGCTTTCTTT.